Below are 25 T cell receptor beta chains sequenced from a single sample in a study of blood T cell repertoires in COVID-19 (dated by TCRdb to between 2020 and 2021). Receptor amplification or capture employed the immunoSEQ multiplex PCR assay. TCRdb carries this immuneACCESS record with in-frame sequences only. Its versions omit some clonotypes, under half of them owing to an unresolved V gene in the studies checked, with the rest unexplained. Within this sample are approximately 350,000 clones, with about 83% of them counted one time only. The ten top clones hold around 3% of the sample. The material sequenced was peripheral blood. These receptor sequences come from a man aged 25 to 40 with active or convalescent COVID-19.

The CDR3 spells CSGGTGGGEGTEAFF. In DNA, the CDR3 is TGCAGCGGAGGGACAGGGGGTGGAGAGGGCACTGAAGCTTTCTTT. V and J are TRBV29-1 and TRBJ1-1, with 11 bases identical to TRBD1. Per the germline V gene, CDR1 is SQVTM and CDR2 is ANQGSEA. V shed 7 bases and J 4 bases; nucleotides not matched to a gene: 11. This CDR3 has 15 amino acids.

V gene TRBV7-3 combines with J gene TRBJ1-1; D ambiguous. From germline, CDR1 is SGHTA and CDR2 FQGTGA. With 1 base removed from V and 4 bases from J, the gap between germline ends came to 10 bases. This CDR3 has 14 residues. CDR3 sequence: CASSLIGGGTEAFF. DNA of the CDR3: TGTGCCAGCAGCTTAATTGGTGGCGGCACTGAAGCTTTCTTT.

The chain carries TRBV15 and TRBJ2-1; TRBD2 aligns across 10 bases. Per the germline V gene, CDR1 is LNHNV and CDR2 is YYDKDF (reference sequence). The CDR3 consists of 16 residues. Trimming cost V 6 bases and J 8 bases; bases outside gene matches: 13. CDR3 nucleotide sequence: TGTGCCACCAGGAGCCTTCAAGCGGGGGGGCTCGATGAGCAGTTCTTC. This codes for CATRSLQAGGLDEQFF.

This clone was observed once. The chain combines TRBV7-6 with TRBJ2-3; no clear D gene. The CDR3 runs to 15 residues. Germline V gene data show CDR1 as SGHVS and CDR2 as FNYEAQ. Trimming took off 2 bases at V and 2 bases at J, with 11 bases between the two ends. This CDR3 reads CASSLQAATTDTQYF. Written as DNA, the CDR3 is TGTGCCAGCAGCTTACAGGCCGCCACCACAGATACGCAGTATTTT.

The V gene is TRBV6-4, the J gene TRBJ2-7; TRBD1 matches 10 bases. Unmatched junction bases numbered 7, after V lost 6 bases and J lost 5 bases. This CDR3 comprises 14 residues. CDR1 MRHNA and CDR2 SNTAGT come from the germline V gene. The DNA for the CDR3 is TGTGCCAGCAGCCCGGGACAGGGGAAGAACGAGCAGTACTTC. Protein: CASSPGQGKNEQYF.

The rearrangement joins TRBV10-3 to TRBJ2-1; 8 nucleotides match TRBD2. The trim removed 11 bases at V and 5 bases at J, leaving 17 bases unmatched. CDR3 length: 16 amino acids. CDR1 is ENHRY and CDR2 is SYGVKD in the germline V gene. The CDR3 spells CASQALERELDNEQFF. The CDR3 coding sequence is TGTGCCTCCCAAGCCCTCGAGCGGGAGTTAGACAATGAGCAGTTCTTC.

The J gene is TRBJ2-7, the V gene TRBV5-1, with D tentatively TRBD1 (5 bases). Looked up from germline, CDR1 is SGHRS and CDR2 is YFSETQ. The CDR3 consists of 13 residues. V was trimmed by 0 bases and J by 1 base, leaving 5 bases between them. This chain's CDR3 is CASSLGQSYEQYF. The CDR3 coding sequence is TGCGCCAGCAGCTTGGGACAGTCCTACGAGCAGTACTTC.

V gene TRBV19 combines with J gene TRBJ1-4, with 7 bases fitting TRBD1. Trimming removed 1 base from V and 5 bases from J; junction bases left unmatched: 13. Germline V gives CDR1 LNHDA, CDR2 SQIVND (reference sequence). CDR3 size: 18 residues. The CDR3 sequence is CASSIGAGGSHLNEKLFF. The CDR3 DNA reads as TGTGCCAGTAGTATAGGCGCAGGGGGTAGTCATCTAAATGAAAAACTGTTTTTT.

The J gene is TRBJ1-2, the V gene TRBV11-2; 7 positions match TRBD1. This CDR3 comprises 13 residues. V gave up 0 bases and J gave up 7 bases; unmatched junction bases: 2. The germline CDR1 and CDR2 sequences are SGHAT and FQNNGV. The CDR3 sequence is CASSLERTGGYTF. The CDR3 region has the DNA TGTGCCAGCAGCTTAGAGAGGACAGGTGGCTACACCTTC.

The J gene is TRBJ2-5, the V gene TRBV2; 12 bases line up with TRBD2. This CDR3 spans 14 amino acids. V lost 5 bases, J lost 5 bases, and 3 bases stayed unmatched. Germline V CDR1 and CDR2: SNHLY, FYNNEI. CDR3 nucleotides: TGTGCCAGCAGTATCCTAGCGGGAGGGGAGACCCAGTACTTC. It specifies CASSILAGGETQYF.

The rearrangement joins TRBV13 to TRBJ1-1; D unresolved. CDR1 PRHDT and CDR2 FYEKMQ come from the germline V gene (reference sequence). The CDR3 is 14 amino acids. Between the trimmed V and J ends, which lost 5 bases and 4 bases, there was a span of 14 bases. Written as DNA, the CDR3 is TGTGCCAGCAGCAGCGGCGAGGGTTTCACTGAAGCTTTCTTT. This gives the protein CASSSGEGFTEAFF.

This chain connects TRBV11-3 to TRBJ1-1, with D possibly TRBD1 on 5 matching bases. The length of the CDR3 is 14 residues. Germline CDR1 is SGHNT and CDR2 is YENEEA. V lost 5 bases to trimming and J lost 1 base, with 11 bases between them. The CDR3 DNA is TGTGCCAGCAGCATGCAGGGTGGGAACACTGAAGCTTTCTTT. This gives the protein CASSMQGGNTEAFF.

The chain employs TRBV11-2 and TRBJ1-5; no clear D gene. V was pared by 4 bases and J by 9 bases, with 19 bases between. The CDR3 has 15 amino acids. Per the germline V gene, CDR1 is SGHAT and CDR2 is FQNNGV. The CDR3 DNA sequence: TGTGCCAGCAGCTCCCTTGTGGGCAGTAATTTGCCCCAGCATTTT. It translates to CASSSLVGSNLPQHF. Combining the CDR3 with reference TRBV11-2 and TRBJ1-5 gives the whole variable domain EAGVAQSPRYKIIEKRQSVAFWCNPISGHATLYWYQQILGQGPKLLIQFQNNGVVDDSQLPKDRFSAERLKGVDSTLKIQPAKLEDSAVYLCASSSLVGSNLPQHFGDGTRLSIL.

The chain is built from TRBV9 and TRBJ2-3; 10 positions match TRBD2. The V gene's germline CDR1 is SGDLS and CDR2 YYNGEE. The CDR3 has 14 amino acids. The V and J ends lost 3 bases and 9 bases, in that order; junction bases with no gene match: 7. The CDR3 reads CASSGVGTSVTQYF. The DNA for the CDR3 is TGTGCCAGCAGCGGGGTTGGGACTAGCGTAACGCAGTATTTT.

This clone was observed a single time. The genes are TRBV7-2 and TRBJ2-3; 12 positions match TRBD2. Per germline, CDR1 SGHTA and CDR2 FQGNSA. J lost 1 base, V lost 1 base, and 6 bases had no gene match. The CDR3 extends over 18 amino acids. CDR3 coding DNA: TGTGCCAGCAGCTTAGTGGGACGACTAGCGGGGGGCACAGATACGCAGTATTTT. Translated, it gives CASSLVGRLAGGTDTQYF.

This clone has a handful of counts. The chain uses TRBV6-5 and TRBJ1-2; 8 nucleotides align to TRBD1. Germline V lookup: CDR1 MNHEY, CDR2 SVGAGI. This CDR3 has 14 amino acids. V shed 4 bases and J 4 bases; nucleotides not matched to a gene: 5. CDR3 DNA: TGTGCCAGCAGTTCTTCAGGGGGCGGCTATGGCTACACCTTC. Translating gives CASSSSGGGYGYTF.

The chain recombines TRBV12-3 or TRBV12-4 with TRBJ2-1; D may be TRBD1 (6 bases). V dropped 5 bases and J dropped 13 bases, with 12 bases sitting between them. CDR3 size: 11 residues. CDR3 region: CASSPRTDQFF. In DNA form, the CDR3 reads TGTGCCAGCAGTCCTAGGACAGATCAGTTCTTC.

The chain employs TRBV2 and TRBJ2-1; TRBD2 might be the D (6 bases). This CDR3 is built from 13 residues. V lost 0 bases and J lost 10, with 10 bases in between. CDR1 is SNHLY, CDR2 FYNNEI, per germline. The CDR3: CASSEAIRGEQFF. Written as DNA, the CDR3 is TGTGCCAGCAGTGAAGCAATCCGGGGGGAGCAGTTCTTC.

The chain couples TRBV27 to TRBJ2-7, with TRBD1 matching over 7 bases. V was pared by 0 bases and J by 8 bases, with 4 bases of the junction left unmatched. Germline-derived CDR1 and CDR2 are MNHEY and SMNVEV (reference sequence). The CDR3 runs to 13 residues. The CDR3 loop reads CASSLSSGQQQYF. CDR3 DNA: TGTGCCAGCAGTTTATCGTCGGGACAGCAGCAGTACTTC.

This clone has only a few counts. This chain joins TRBV30 and TRBJ1-4; D call uncertain. The CDR3 consists of 12 residues. The germline V and J ends were trimmed by 3 bases and 8 bases, with 10 bases remaining between them. Germline lookup yields CDR1 GTSNPN and CDR2 SVGIG (reference sequence). The CDR3 DNA follows: TGTGCCTGGAGCCCTACCCGGGAAAAACTGTTTTTT. Translating gives CAWSPTREKLFF.

This chain uses TRBV12-3 or TRBV12-4 with TRBJ1-4, with 9 bases that match TRBD1. This CDR3 is 13 amino acids long. The ends lost 7 bases at V and 8 bases at J; junction bases unmatched: 5. The DNA for the CDR3 is TGTGCCAGCACCGGGACAGGGCAAGAAAAACTGTTTTTT. Translating it yields CASTGTGQEKLFF.

The chain carries TRBV5-4 and TRBJ1-6, with 8 bases lining up with TRBD1. The germline CDR1 and CDR2 sequences are SGHNT and YYREEE (reference sequence). The CDR3 has 14 amino acids. The trim removed 0 bases at V and 11 bases at J, leaving 4 bases unmatched. The CDR3 region is CASSLAVQGAPLHF. The DNA of the CDR3 is TGTGCCAGCAGCTTGGCCGTACAGGGGGCACCCCTCCACTTT. Complete variable domain (other parts from reference TRBV5-4 and TRBJ1-6): ETGVTQSPTHLIKTRGQQVTLRCSSQSGHNTVSWYQQALGQGPQFIFQYYREEENGRGNFPPRFSGLQFPNYSSELNVNALELDDSALYLCASSLAVQGAPLHFGNGTRLTVT.

V is TRBV18 and J is TRBJ1-5; D not resolved. CDR3 size: 14 residues. CDR1 is KGHSH, CDR2 LQKENI, per germline. The V end lost 0 bases, the J end lost 0 bases, and 3 bases lay between the germline ends. The CDR3 is CASSPPASNQPQHF. In DNA form, the CDR3 reads TGTGCCAGCTCACCACCGGCTAGCAATCAGCCCCAGCATTTT.

The J gene is TRBJ1-6, the V gene TRBV28; 7 bases are a match to TRBD1. The CDR3 loop spans 15 amino acids. CDR1 MDHEN and CDR2 SYDVKM come from the germline V gene. V trimming: 1 base; J trimming: 11 bases; junction bases outside the gene matches: 8. The CDR3 protein is CASSLSPGGTAPLHF. CDR3 sequence (DNA): TGTGCCAGCAGTTTATCCCCAGGGGGAACGGCACCCCTCCACTTT. The whole variable domain, remainder taken from reference TRBV28 and TRBJ1-6, is DVKVTQSSRYLVKRTGEKVFLECVQDMDHENMFWYRQDPGLGLRLIYFSYDVKMKEKGDIPEGYSVSREKKERFSLILESASTNQTSMYLCASSLSPGGTAPLHFGNGTRLTVT.

The V gene is TRBV19, the J gene TRBJ1-5; TRBD1 matches at 10 bases. This CDR3 has 18 amino acids. The germline gives CDR1 LNHDA, CDR2 SQIVND (reference sequence). V dropped 0 bases and J dropped 2; count of bases not matched to a gene: 7. CDR3 DNA: TGTGCCAGTAGTATAGATTTGAGACAGGGGGCAGGCAATCAGCCCCAGCATTTT. As protein: CASSIDLRQGAGNQPQHF.